This T cell receptor beta chain was recovered during a study of blood T cell repertoires in COVID-19. Study-level information: Both acute and convalescent COVID-19 samples were obtained from the United States, Italy and Spain. Nucleic acid was either cDNA or gDNA, and it came from T cells, B-cell-depleted T cells, or PBMCs.

This CDR3 is built from 12 residues. The count of this clone is one. At one end the junction does not follow the germline gene, possibly because of a read error. TCRdb's copy holds only in-frame clones and misses some; the assay was immunoSEQ multiplex PCR. The table lists 140,000 to 150,000 clones, around 90% of them singletons, with roughly 1.6% in the top ten. V and J are TRBV12-3 or TRBV12-4 and TRBJ1-6, with D unresolved. The receptor was derived from a woman aged 45 to 65 with acute or convalescent COVID-19. Material for sequencing was peripheral blood. The CDR3 protein is CASCFGPSPLHF. The CDR3 DNA follows: TGTGCCAGCTGTTTTGGGCCTTCACCCCTCCACTTT.